This is a list of T cell receptor beta chains from one sample in a study of cytomegalovirus exposure and HLA in healthy donors. Clones were read by immunoSEQ multiplex PCR, and TCRdb kept only the in-frame ones, dropping some. The sample holds about 200,000 clones, roughly 78% seen once. Sequenced input: PBMCs. The receptors stem from a girl under 18 in good health and CMV-seropositive. Both conserved end residues are part of each CDR3. A D gene is named only where the DNA matches it firmly. Clone size is not always given. Where it is, it says once, few, many or a class for expanded clones.

j_gene	v_gene	abundance	d_gene	CDR3aa	CDR3nt
TRBJ2-7	TRBV5-6	few	-	CASSPRQSYSYEQYF	TGTGCCAGCAGCCCCAGGCAGTCGTACTCCTACGAGCAGTACTTC
TRBJ2-7	TRBV5-1	-	TRBD2	CASSLDGLAGTYEQYF	TGCGCCAGCAGCTTGGACGGACTAGCGGGGACCTACGAGCAGTACTTC
TRBJ1-1	TRBV6-5	few	TRBD1	CASNGRDRVAEAFF	TGTGCCAGCAACGGGAGGGACAGGGTCGCTGAAGCTTTCTTT
TRBJ2-1	TRBV4-2	few	TRBD2	CASSQEASGGYNEQFF	TGTGCCAGCAGCCAAGAGGCTAGCGGGGGGTACAATGAGCAGTTCTTC
TRBJ2-3	TRBV11-2	-	TRBD1	CASSPRGRASTDTQYF	TGTGCCAGCAGCCCCAGGGGGCGGGCTAGCACAGATACGCAGTATTTT
TRBJ2-3	TRBV30	-	TRBD2	CAWGLGTQYF	TGTGCCTGGGGACTAGGAACGCAGTATTTT
TRBJ2-7	TRBV10-3	-	TRBD1	CAIGPGQGAHEQYF	TGTGCCATCGGACCGGGACAGGGGGCCCACGAGCAGTACTTC
TRBJ2-3	TRBV7-9	-	-	CASSLSRDYGTDTQYF	TGTGCCAGCAGCTTATCCAGGGATTACGGCACAGATACGCAGTATTTT
TRBJ2-3	TRBV7-2	-	TRBD2	CASSSLAGGLTDTQYF	TGTGCCAGCAGCTCGCTAGCGGGGGGGCTCACAGATACGCAGTATTTT
TRBJ1-3	TRBV7-2	once	-	CASSVSAGNTIYF	TGTGCCAGCAGCGTCAGCGCTGGAAACACCATATATTTT
TRBJ1-1	TRBV9	-	TRBD1	CASSDPVDRGLGNTEAFF	TGTGCCAGCAGCGACCCTGTGGACAGGGGGCTTGGGAACACTGAAGCTTTCTTT
TRBJ1-2	TRBV19	-	-	CASRKTENYGYTF	TGTGCCAGTAGGAAGACAGAGAACTATGGCTACACCTTC
TRBJ2-1	TRBV11-2	-	TRBD2	CASSLASGGANEQFF	TGTGCCAGCAGCTTAGCCAGCGGGGGGGCCAATGAGCAGTTCTTC
TRBJ1-2	TRBV29-1	once	-	CSVVGGRDGYTF	TGCAGCGTTGTTGGAGGGAGGGATGGCTACACCTTC
TRBJ2-2	TRBV5-4	-	TRBD1	CASSRGQGAEWWF	TGTGCCAGCAGCCGTGGACAGGGGGCGGAATGGTGGTTT
TRBJ2-3	TRBV11-2	-	TRBD2	CASSLVAGGDRSTDTQYF	TGTGCCAGCAGCTTAGTAGCGGGGGGGGACCGTAGCACAGATACGCAGTATTTT
TRBJ2-5	TRBV7-9	-	-	CASSLGVTSRETQYF	TGTGCCAGCAGCTTAGGTGTGACTAGTCGGGAGACCCAGTACTTC
TRBJ2-3	TRBV5-1	-	TRBD2	CASSQVAGGTDTQYF	TGCGCCAGCAGCCAAGTAGCGGGGGGGACAGATACGCAGTATTTT
TRBJ1-5	TRBV19	-	TRBD1	CASTPGGQVSQPQHF	TGTGCCAGTACTCCAGGAGGACAGGTCAGTCAGCCCCAGCATTTT
TRBJ2-7	TRBV5-4	-	-	CASSLGFGQGSYEQYF	TGTGCCAGCAGCTTGGGTTTTGGTCAGGGATCCTACGAGCAGTACTTC
TRBJ2-5	TRBV5-1	-	-	CASSAFLETQYF	TGCGCCAGCAGCGCGTTCCTAGAGACCCAGTACTTC
TRBJ1-2	TRBV6-5	-	TRBD1	CASSYSDRGPGYTF	TGTGCCAGCAGTTACAGCGACAGGGGGCCTGGCTACACCTTC
TRBJ1-1	TRBV29-1	-	TRBD1	CSVGDRALTEAFF	TGCAGCGTGGGGGACAGGGCTTTAACTGAAGCTTTCTTT
TRBJ2-1	TRBV2	-	-	CASSEARQFF	TGTGCCAGCAGTGAAGCGCGGCAGTTCTTC
TRBJ2-3	TRBV7-6	-	-	CASSLFRGDTQYF	TGTGCCAGCAGCTTATTTAGAGGAGATACGCAGTATTTT
TRBJ1-6	TRBV4-3	-	-	CASSQEDSANSPLHF	TGCGCCAGCAGCCAAGAAGACAGCGCTAATTCACCCCTCCACTTT
TRBJ2-1	TRBV7-6	once	-	CASSHSTGNEQFF	TGTGCCAGCAGCCACTCTACGGGGAATGAGCAGTTCTTC
TRBJ1-6	TRBV6-5	-	TRBD1	CASSYSGTAPGF	TGTGCCAGCAGTTACTCCGGGACAGCGCCCGGCTTT
TRBJ1-4	TRBV6-6	-	TRBD1	CASWPRTGNEKLFF	TGTGCCAGCTGGCCCAGGACAGGGAACGAAAAACTGTTTTTT
TRBJ2-1	TRBV4-2	-	-	CASSQEAVSSYNEQFF	TGTGCCAGCAGCCAAGAGGCTGTAAGCTCCTACAATGAGCAGTTCTTC
TRBJ2-3	TRBV13	-	TRBD1	CASSSPGGRGPSDTQYF	TGTGCCAGCAGCTCACCCGGTGGCAGGGGGCCGTCAGATACGCAGTATTTT
TRBJ2-5	TRBV5-6	-	-	CASSVPLTGQETQYF	TGTGCCAGCAGCGTTCCTCTAACAGGGCAAGAGACCCAGTACTTC